This T cell receptor beta chain was sequenced for a study of PD-1 blockade in classical Hodgkin lymphoma. Assay: immunoSEQ multiplex PCR; the TCRdb copy retains only in-frame clones and omits some. The profile shows roughly 9,000 clones, about three quarters of them singletons. This clone was found a few times. As for time point: cycle 4 day 1 (C4D1), after more than 5 weeks of nivolumab. Each patient's relapse followed autologous stem cell transplantation, and brentuximab vedotin exposure varied. Starting with thawed PBMCs, CD4+ T cells were purified by magnetic negative selection. CDR3 size: 15 residues. Between the trimmed V and J ends, which lost 2 bases and 7 bases, there was a span of 12 bases. Looked up from germline, CDR1 is MDHEN and CDR2 is SYDVKM.

The chain recombines TRBV28 with TRBJ1-6; maybe TRBD1 (6 bases). The source of this sequence is a human donor with classical Hodgkin lymphoma. This sample comprised CD4+ T cells from blood, obtained before the fourth cycle of nivolumab. The CDR3 reads CASSLRQGYNSPLHF. The DNA of the CDR3 is TGTGCCAGCAGTTTAAGGCAGGGGTACAATTCACCCCTCCACTTT. The entire variable domain, with the rest obtained from reference TRBV28 and TRBJ1-6, is as follows: DVKVTQSSRYLVKRTGEKVFLECVQDMDHENMFWYRQDPGLGLRLIYFSYDVKMKEKGDIPEGYSVSREKKERFSLILESASTNQTSMYLCASSLRQGYNSPLHFGNGTRLTVT.